These T cell receptor beta chains were read from a single sample in a study of blood T cell repertoires in COVID-19. Sequencing used immunoSEQ multiplex PCR; TCRdb keeps in-frame clones, though not all of them. The sample contains 400,000 to 550,000 clones, about 85% of which appear only once. Sequencing was performed on PBMCs or T cells enriched from blood (not recorded which). These receptors were obtained from a young woman with acute COVID-19. Each CDR3 is given with its conserved first and last residue. Fields, in order: clone size, D gene, J gene, V gene, CDR3 protein, CDR3 DNA. The D gene is left open where the match is weak. Only some rows state a clone size, as once, few, many or a class for expanded clones.

clone_size: once
d_call: .
j_call: TRBJ1-3
v_call: TRBV6-1
cdr3_aa: CASSEGALPSGNTIYF
cdr3_nt: TGTGCCAGCAGTGAAGGGGCCCTACCCTCTGGAAACACCATATATTTT

clone_size: once
d_call: TRBD1
j_call: TRBJ1-2
v_call: TRBV27
cdr3_aa: CASSLSAGGGYGYTF
cdr3_nt: TGTGCCAGCAGTTTGTCGGCAGGGGGCGGCTATGGCTACACCTTC

clone_size: .
d_call: .
j_call: TRBJ2-1
v_call: TRBV12-2
cdr3_aa: CASRDRSGQGYNEQFF
cdr3_nt: TGTGCAAGTCGAGACCGATCGGGACAGGGGTACAATGAGCAGTTCTTC

clone_size: once
d_call: TRBD2
j_call: TRBJ2-1
v_call: TRBV10-3
cdr3_aa: CAISGLGNQRGMYEQFF
cdr3_nt: TGTGCCATCAGTGGTCTGGGTAACCAGCGGGGAATGTATGAGCAGTTCTTC

clone_size: few
d_call: .
j_call: TRBJ1-1
v_call: TRBV28
cdr3_aa: CASREGWNTEAFF
cdr3_nt: TGTGCCAGCAGGGAGGGTTGGAACACTGAAGCTTTCTTT

clone_size: .
d_call: .
j_call: TRBJ2-6
v_call: TRBV21-1
cdr3_aa: CASSSGQGTSGSGANVLTF
cdr3_nt: TGTGCCAGCAGCAGCGGACAGGGGACGTCCGGCTCTGGGGCCAACGTCCTGACTTTC

clone_size: .
d_call: TRBD2
j_call: TRBJ2-1
v_call: TRBV19
cdr3_aa: CASRLAGGYNEQFF
cdr3_nt: TGTGCCAGTAGACTAGCGGGGGGGTACAATGAGCAGTTCTTC

clone_size: .
d_call: .
j_call: TRBJ2-1
v_call: TRBV10-2
cdr3_aa: CASNEHANEQFF
cdr3_nt: TGCGCCAGCAATGAACATGCCAATGAGCAGTTCTTC

clone_size: .
d_call: TRBD2
j_call: TRBJ2-7
v_call: TRBV29-1
cdr3_aa: CSVEREKPYEQYF
cdr3_nt: TGCAGCGTTGAGCGGGAGAAACCCTACGAGCAGTACTTC

clone_size: .
d_call: TRBD1
j_call: TRBJ1-6
v_call: TRBV19
cdr3_aa: CASSPRGQVNNSPLHF
cdr3_nt: TGTGCCAGTAGTCCCCGAGGACAGGTCAATAATTCACCCCTCCACTTT

clone_size: .
d_call: .
j_call: TRBJ2-1
v_call: TRBV5-5
cdr3_aa: CASSSARVPYNEQFF
cdr3_nt: TGTGCCAGCAGCTCTGCCAGGGTTCCCTACAATGAGCAGTTCTTC

clone_size: .
d_call: .
j_call: TRBJ1-1
v_call: TRBV5-4
cdr3_aa: CASSPPLRGNTEAFF
cdr3_nt: TGTGCCAGCAGCCCCCCCCTAAGGGGGAACACTGAAGCTTTCTTT

clone_size: .
d_call: TRBD1
j_call: TRBJ2-7
v_call: TRBV28
cdr3_aa: CASCTGDTYEQYF
cdr3_nt: TGTGCCAGCTGTACAGGGGATACCTACGAGCAGTACTTC

clone_size: .
d_call: TRBD1
j_call: TRBJ2-7
v_call: TRBV5-6
cdr3_aa: CASSRTGGVVREQYF
cdr3_nt: TGTGCCAGCAGCCGGACAGGGGGTGTTGTTCGCGAGCAGTACTTC

clone_size: .
d_call: TRBD1
j_call: TRBJ1-1
v_call: TRBV7-9
cdr3_aa: CASSWTGGNSLAEAFF
cdr3_nt: TGTGCCAGCAGCTGGACAGGGGGCAATTCTTTGGCTGAAGCTTTCTTT

clone_size: .
d_call: .
j_call: TRBJ1-6
v_call: TRBV6-5
cdr3_aa: CASSRDSGNSPLHF
cdr3_nt: TGTGCCAGCAGCCGCGACAGTGGCAATTCACCCCTCCACTTT